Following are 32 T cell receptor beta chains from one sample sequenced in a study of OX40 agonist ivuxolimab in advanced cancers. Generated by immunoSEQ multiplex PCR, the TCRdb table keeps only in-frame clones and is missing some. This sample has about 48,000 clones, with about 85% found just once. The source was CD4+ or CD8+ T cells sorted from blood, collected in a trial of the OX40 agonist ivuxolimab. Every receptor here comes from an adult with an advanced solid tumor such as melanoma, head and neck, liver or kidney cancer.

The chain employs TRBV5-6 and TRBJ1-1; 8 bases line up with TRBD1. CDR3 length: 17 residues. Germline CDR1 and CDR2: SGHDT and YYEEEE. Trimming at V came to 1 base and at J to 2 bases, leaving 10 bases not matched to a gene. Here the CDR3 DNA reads TGTGCCAGCAGCTTGCTTTCAGGGGGCTGGGGAAACACTGAAGCTTTCTTT. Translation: CASSLLSGGWGNTEAFF.

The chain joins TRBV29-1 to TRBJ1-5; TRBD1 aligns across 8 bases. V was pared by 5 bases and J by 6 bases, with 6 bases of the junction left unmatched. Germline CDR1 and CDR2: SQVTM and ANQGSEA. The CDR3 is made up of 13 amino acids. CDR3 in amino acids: CSVYSGQGQPQHF. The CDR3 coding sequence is TGCAGCGTTTACTCCGGACAGGGTCAGCCCCAGCATTTT. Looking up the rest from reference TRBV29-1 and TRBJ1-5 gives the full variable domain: SAVISQKPSRDICQRGTSLTIQCQVDSQVTMMFWYRQQPGQSLTLIATANQGSEATYESGFVIDKFPISRPNLTFSTLTVSNMSPEDSSIYLCSVYSGQGQPQHFGDGTRLSIL.

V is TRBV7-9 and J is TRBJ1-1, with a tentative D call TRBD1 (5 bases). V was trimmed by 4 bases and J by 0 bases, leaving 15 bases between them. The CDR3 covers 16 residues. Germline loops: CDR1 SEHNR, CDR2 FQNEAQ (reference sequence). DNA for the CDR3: TGTGCCAGCAGCTCTGGGGCAACTCATATGAACACTGAAGCTTTCTTT. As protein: CASSSGATHMNTEAFF. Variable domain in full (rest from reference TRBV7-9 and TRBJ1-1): DTGVSQNPRHKITKRGQNVTFRCDPISEHNRLYWYRQTLGQGPEFLTYFQNEAQLEKSRLLSDRFSAERPKGSFSTLEIQRTEQGDSAMYLCASSSGATHMNTEAFFGQGTRLTVV.

This CDR3 is CASSPPGQTNTGELFF. CDR3 bases: TGTGCCAGCTCACCTCCGGGACAGACAAACACCGGGGAGCTGTTTTTT. The chain combines TRBV18 with TRBJ2-2; TRBD1 agrees at 7 bases. The CDR3 spans 16 residues. The ends lost 3 bases at V and 2 bases at J; junction bases unmatched: 6. CDR1 is KGHSH, CDR2 LQKENI, per germline.

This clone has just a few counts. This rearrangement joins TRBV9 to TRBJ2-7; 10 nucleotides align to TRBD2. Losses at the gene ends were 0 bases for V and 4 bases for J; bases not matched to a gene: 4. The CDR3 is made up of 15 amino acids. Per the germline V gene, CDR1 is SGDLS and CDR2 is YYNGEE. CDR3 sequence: CASSVAGTSEYEQYF. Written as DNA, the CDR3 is TGTGCCAGCAGCGTAGCAGGGACTAGCGAATACGAGCAGTACTTC.

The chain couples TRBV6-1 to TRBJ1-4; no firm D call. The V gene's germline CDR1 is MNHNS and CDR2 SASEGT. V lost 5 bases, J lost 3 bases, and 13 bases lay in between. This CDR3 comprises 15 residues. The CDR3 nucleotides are TGTGCCAGCAGTTTTCCCAGTCAACCTAATGAAAAACTGTTTTTT. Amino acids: CASSFPSQPNEKLFF.

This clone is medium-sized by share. CDR3 loop: CASSAPGRTEAFF. DNA of the CDR3: TGCGCCAGCAGCGCTCCGGGACGGACTGAAGCTTTCTTT. The chain recombines TRBV5-1 with TRBJ1-1; TRBD1 is a possible D gene (5 bases). V was clipped by 4 bases and J by 5 bases, with 12 bases between them. CDR3 length: 13 residues. The germline V gene encodes CDR1 SGHRS and CDR2 YFSETQ.

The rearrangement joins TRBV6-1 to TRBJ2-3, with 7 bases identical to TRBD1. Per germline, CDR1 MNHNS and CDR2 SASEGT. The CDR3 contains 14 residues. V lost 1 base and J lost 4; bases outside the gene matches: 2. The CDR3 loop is CASSEGQGADTQYF. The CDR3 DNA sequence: TGTGCCAGCAGTGAAGGACAGGGCGCAGATACGCAGTATTTT.

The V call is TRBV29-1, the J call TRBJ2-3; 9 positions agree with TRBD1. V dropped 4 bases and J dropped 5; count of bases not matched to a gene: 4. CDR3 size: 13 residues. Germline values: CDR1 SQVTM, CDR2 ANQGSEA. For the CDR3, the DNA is TGCAGCGTTGCGGGGACAGGGAAAGATACGCAGTATTTT. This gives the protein CSVAGTGKDTQYF.

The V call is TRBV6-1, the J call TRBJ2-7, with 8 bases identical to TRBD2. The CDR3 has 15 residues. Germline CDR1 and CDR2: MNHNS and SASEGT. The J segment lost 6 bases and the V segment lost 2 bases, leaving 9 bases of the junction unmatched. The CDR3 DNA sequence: TGTGCCAGCAGTGAATCGAGCGGGAGCCCTTCCGAGCAGTACTTC. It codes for CASSESSGSPSEQYF.

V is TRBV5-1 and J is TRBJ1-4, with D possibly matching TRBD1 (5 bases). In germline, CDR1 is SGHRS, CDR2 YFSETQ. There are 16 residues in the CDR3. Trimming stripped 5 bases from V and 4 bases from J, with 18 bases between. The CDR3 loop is CASSLRGGEYNEKLFF. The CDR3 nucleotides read TGCGCCAGCAGTCTCCGCGGGGGGGAGTATAATGAAAAACTGTTTTTT.

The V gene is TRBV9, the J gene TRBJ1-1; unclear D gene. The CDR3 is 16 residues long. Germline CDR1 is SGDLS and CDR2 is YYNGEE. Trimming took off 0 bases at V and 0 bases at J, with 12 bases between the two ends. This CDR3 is CASSVAPYSLNTEAFF. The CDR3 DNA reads TGTGCCAGCAGCGTAGCCCCTTATAGTTTGAACACTGAAGCTTTCTTT.

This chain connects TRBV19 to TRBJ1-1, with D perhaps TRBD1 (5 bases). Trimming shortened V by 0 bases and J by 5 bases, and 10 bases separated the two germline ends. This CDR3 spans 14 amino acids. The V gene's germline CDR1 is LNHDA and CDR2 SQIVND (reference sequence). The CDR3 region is CASSIDRGRTEAFF. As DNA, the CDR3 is TGTGCCAGTAGTATAGATCGGGGGAGGACTGAAGCTTTCTTT.

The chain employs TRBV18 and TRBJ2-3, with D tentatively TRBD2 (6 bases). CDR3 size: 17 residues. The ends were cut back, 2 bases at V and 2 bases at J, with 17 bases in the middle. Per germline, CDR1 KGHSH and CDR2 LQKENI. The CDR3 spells CASSPSMGLASTDTQYF. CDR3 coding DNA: TGTGCCAGCTCACCATCGATGGGGCTAGCGTCCACAGATACGCAGTATTTT.

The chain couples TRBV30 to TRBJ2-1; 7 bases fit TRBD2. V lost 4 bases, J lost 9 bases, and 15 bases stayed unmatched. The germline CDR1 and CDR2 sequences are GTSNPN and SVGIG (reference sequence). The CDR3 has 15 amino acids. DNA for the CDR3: TGTGCCTGGACGGGGGGAGGGCACGCGGGGAGTGAGCAGTTCTTC. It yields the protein CAWTGGGHAGSEQFF.

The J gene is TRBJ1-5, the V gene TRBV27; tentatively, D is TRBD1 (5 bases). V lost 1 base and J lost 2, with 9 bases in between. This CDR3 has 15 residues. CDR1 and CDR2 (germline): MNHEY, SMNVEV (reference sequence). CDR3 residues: CASSLYGAGNQPQHF. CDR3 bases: TGTGCCAGCAGTTTATACGGGGCGGGCAATCAGCCCCAGCATTTT.

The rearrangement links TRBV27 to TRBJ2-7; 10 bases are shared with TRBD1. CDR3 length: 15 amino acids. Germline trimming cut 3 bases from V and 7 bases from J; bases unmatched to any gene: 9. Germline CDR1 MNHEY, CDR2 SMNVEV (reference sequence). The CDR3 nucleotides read TGTGCCAGCAGTTTGCCGGGACAGGGGAGAGGTGAGCAGTACTTC. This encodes CASSLPGQGRGEQYF.

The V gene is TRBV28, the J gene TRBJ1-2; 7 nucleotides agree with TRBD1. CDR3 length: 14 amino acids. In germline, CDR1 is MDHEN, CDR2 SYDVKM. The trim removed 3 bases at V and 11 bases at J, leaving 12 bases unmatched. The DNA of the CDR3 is TGTGCCAGCAGTTTTAATTCGGTAAAACAGGGGTACACCTTC. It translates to CASSFNSVKQGYTF.

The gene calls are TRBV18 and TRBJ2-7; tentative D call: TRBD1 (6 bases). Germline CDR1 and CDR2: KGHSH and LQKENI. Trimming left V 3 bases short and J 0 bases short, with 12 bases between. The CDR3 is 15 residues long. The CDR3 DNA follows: TGTGCCAGCTCACCCGGTCAGGACAGCTCCTACGAGCAGTACTTC. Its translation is CASSPGQDSSYEQYF.

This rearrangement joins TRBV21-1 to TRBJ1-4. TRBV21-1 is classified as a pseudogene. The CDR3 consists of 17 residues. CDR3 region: CASSRGSMDSTNEKLFF. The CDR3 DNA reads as TGTGCCAGCAGCAGAGGGTCAATGGATTCAACTAATGAAAAACTGTTTTTT.

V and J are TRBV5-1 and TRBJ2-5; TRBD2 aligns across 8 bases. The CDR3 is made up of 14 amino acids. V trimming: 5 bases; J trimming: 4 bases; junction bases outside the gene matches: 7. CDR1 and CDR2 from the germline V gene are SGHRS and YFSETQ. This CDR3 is CASSSEAGVETQYF. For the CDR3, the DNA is TGCGCCAGCAGTTCAGAAGCGGGAGTAGAGACCCAGTACTTC.

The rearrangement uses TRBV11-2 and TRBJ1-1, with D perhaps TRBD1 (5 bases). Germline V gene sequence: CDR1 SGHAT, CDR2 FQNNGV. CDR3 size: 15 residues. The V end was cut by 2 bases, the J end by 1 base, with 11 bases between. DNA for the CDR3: TGTGCCAGCAGCTTATCCGGGGGATGGAACACTGAAGCTTTCTTT. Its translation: CASSLSGGWNTEAFF.

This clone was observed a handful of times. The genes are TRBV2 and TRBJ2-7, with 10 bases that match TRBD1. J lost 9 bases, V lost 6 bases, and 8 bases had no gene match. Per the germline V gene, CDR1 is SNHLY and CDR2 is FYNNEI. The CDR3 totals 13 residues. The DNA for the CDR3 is TGTGCCAGCAGAGGACAGGGGGGAGAACGGCAGTACTTC. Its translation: CASRGQGGERQYF.

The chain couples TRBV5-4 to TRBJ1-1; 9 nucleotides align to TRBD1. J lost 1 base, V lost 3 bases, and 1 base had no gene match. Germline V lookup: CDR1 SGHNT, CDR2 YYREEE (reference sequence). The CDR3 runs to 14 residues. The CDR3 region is CASSWDRENTEAFF. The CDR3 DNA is TGTGCCAGCAGCTGGGACAGGGAGAACACTGAAGCTTTCTTT.

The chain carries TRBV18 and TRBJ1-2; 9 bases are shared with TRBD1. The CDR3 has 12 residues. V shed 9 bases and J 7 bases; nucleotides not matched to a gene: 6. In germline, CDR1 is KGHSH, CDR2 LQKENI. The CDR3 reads CASSGQGGGYTF. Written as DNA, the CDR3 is TGTGCCAGTTCGGGACAGGGAGGTGGCTACACCTTC.

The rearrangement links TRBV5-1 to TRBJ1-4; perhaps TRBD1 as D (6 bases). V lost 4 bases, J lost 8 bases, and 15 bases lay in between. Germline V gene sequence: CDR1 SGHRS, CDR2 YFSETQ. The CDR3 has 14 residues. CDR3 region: CASSRDTGREKLFF. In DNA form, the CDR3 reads TGCGCCAGCAGCCGGGACACCGGGAGGGAAAAACTGTTTTTT. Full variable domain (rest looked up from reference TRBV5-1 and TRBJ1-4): KAGVTQTPRYLIKTRGQQVTLSCSPISGHRSVSWYQQTPGQGLQFLFEYFSETQRNKGNFPGRFSGRQFSNSRSEMNVSTLELGDSALYLCASSRDTGREKLFFGSGTQLSVL.

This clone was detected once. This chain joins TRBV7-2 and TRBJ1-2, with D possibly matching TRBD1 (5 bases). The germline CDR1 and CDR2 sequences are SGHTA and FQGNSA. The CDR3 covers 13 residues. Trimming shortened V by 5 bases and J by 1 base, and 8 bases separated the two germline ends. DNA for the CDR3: TGTGCCAGCAGCAGGGACCGTAACTATGGCTACACCTTC. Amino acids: CASSRDRNYGYTF. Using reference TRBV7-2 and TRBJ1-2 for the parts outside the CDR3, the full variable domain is GAGVSQSPSNKVTEKGKDVELRCDPISGHTALYWYRQSLGQGLEFLIYFQGNSAPDKSGLPSDRFSAERTGGSVSTLTIQRTQQEDSAVYLCASSRDRNYGYTFGSGTRLTVV.

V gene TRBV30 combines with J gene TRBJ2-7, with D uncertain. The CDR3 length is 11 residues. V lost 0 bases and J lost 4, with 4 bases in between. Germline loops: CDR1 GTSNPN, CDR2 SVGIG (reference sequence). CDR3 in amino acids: CAWSVKYEQYF. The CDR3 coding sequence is TGTGCCTGGAGTGTGAAATACGAGCAGTACTTC.

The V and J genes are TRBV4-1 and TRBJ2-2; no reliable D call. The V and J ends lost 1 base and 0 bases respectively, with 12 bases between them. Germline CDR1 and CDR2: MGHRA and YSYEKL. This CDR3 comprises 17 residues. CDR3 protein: CASSQATRPSNTGELFF. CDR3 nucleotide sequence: TGCGCCAGCAGCCAAGCAACACGACCGTCGAACACCGGGGAGCTGTTTTTT.

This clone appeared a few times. CDR3 bases: TGTGCCAGCAGTTACTCGAGCCCGGACTATGGCTACACCTTC. Translating gives CASSYSSPDYGYTF. The J gene is TRBJ1-2, the V gene TRBV6-5; no reliable D call. V was clipped by 0 bases and J by 3 bases, with 8 bases between them. This CDR3 has 14 amino acids. Germline CDR1 MNHEY, CDR2 SVGAGI.

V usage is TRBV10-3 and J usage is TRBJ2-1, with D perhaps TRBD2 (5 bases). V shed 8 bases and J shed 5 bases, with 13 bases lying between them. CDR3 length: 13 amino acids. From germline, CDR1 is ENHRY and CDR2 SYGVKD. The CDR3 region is CAIYGGPNNEQFF. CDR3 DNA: TGTGCCATCTACGGCGGGCCCAACAATGAGCAGTTCTTC.

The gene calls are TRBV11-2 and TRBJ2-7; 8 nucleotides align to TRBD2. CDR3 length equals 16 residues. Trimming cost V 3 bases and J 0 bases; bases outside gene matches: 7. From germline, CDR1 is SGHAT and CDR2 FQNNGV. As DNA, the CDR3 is TGTGCCAGCAGCTTTCGGCTAGCGGGTACCTCCTACGAGCAGTACTTC. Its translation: CASSFRLAGTSYEQYF.